What follows are 14 T cell receptor beta chains derived from one specimen sequenced in a study of blood T cells in healthy people across ages. A second roughly 7 to 11 cycle PCR used barcoded and J-beta primers. TCRdb re-called the 5' RACE reads through MiXCR, storing one row per CDR3 protein. Of about 1 million distinct CDR3 sequences in the sample, around 45% were seen once. The sequenced sample was blood. These receptors came from a woman between 55 and 75 years old in good health.

In this sample, this clonotype turned up many times. The V gene is TRBV7-2, the J gene TRBJ2-7, with D hard to call. This CDR3 contains 13 residues. Trimming stripped 2 bases from V and 2 bases from J, with 7 bases between. Germline-derived CDR1 and CDR2 are SGHTA and FQGNSA. The chain's CDR3 is CASSLTMAYEQYF. The CDR3 nucleotides are TGTGCCAGCAGCTTAACCATGGCCTACGAGCAGTACTTC. Variable domain in full (rest from reference TRBV7-2 and TRBJ2-7): GAGVSQSPSNKVTEKGKDVELRCDPISGHTALYWYRQSLGQGLEFLIYFQGNSAPDKSGLPSDRFSAERTGGSVSTLTIQRTQQEDSAVYLCASSLTMAYEQYFGPGTRLTVT.

The sample holds many counts of this clonotype. The J gene is TRBJ1-1, the V gene TRBV7-9; 8 nucleotides match TRBD1. With V trimmed by 4 bases and J by 11 bases, 12 bases remained unmatched. The CDR3 loop spans 14 amino acids. The germline CDR1 and CDR2 sequences are SEHNR and FQNEAQ (reference sequence). The CDR3 loop reads CASSSSDRGGIAFF. DNA of the CDR3: TGTGCCAGCAGCTCCAGCGACAGGGGTGGGATTGCTTTCTTT.

The V and J genes are TRBV21-1 and TRBJ2-4; the table's D call, TRBD2, has no DNA check behind it. TRBV21-1 is a known pseudogene. The CDR3 runs to 13 residues. Here the CDR3 reads CASSKGGVDIQYF. The CDR3 nucleotides read TGTGCCAGCAGCAAAGGCGGGGTCGACATTCAGTACTTC.

The chain combines TRBV6-5 with TRBJ2-2, with a possible D match to TRBD1 (6 bases). The CDR3 loop spans 13 amino acids. Germline values: CDR1 MNHEY, CDR2 SVGAGI. Trimming stripped 6 bases from V and 4 bases from J, with 9 bases between. CDR3 nucleotides: TGTGCCAGCAGAGCAGGGGTCACCGGGGAGCTGTTTTTT. This codes for CASRAGVTGELFF.

This clonotype was recorded many times. The V gene is TRBV7-9, the J gene TRBJ2-7; 7 bases match TRBD2. V was pared by 3 bases and J by 7 bases, with 3 bases of the junction left unmatched. The CDR3 totals 12 residues. Germline V gives CDR1 SEHNR, CDR2 FQNEAQ (reference sequence). The CDR3 spells CASSLGGSEQYF. CDR3 sequence (DNA): TGTGCCAGCAGCTTGGGAGGGAGTGAGCAGTACTTC.

This clonotype was recorded once. The chain links TRBV6-1 to TRBJ2-1, with TRBD2 identical over 14 bases. This CDR3 is built from 18 residues. V was clipped by 5 bases and J by 0 bases; unmatched bases: 6. Germline V gene sequence: CDR1 MNHNS, CDR2 SASEGT. The CDR3 here is CASSRTSGGPSSYNEQFF. CDR3 nucleotide sequence: TGTGCCAGCAGTCGGACTAGCGGGGGGCCAAGCTCCTACAATGAGCAGTTCTTC.

The CDR3 sequence is CSVEDPRGRRNYNEQFF. CDR3 sequence (DNA): TGCAGCGTTGAAGACCCGAGGGGGAGACGAAACTACAATGAGCAGTTCTTC. This chain joins TRBV29-1 and TRBJ2-1; weak D call: TRBD1 (6 bases). The CDR3 consists of 17 residues. V lost 0 bases and J lost 3, with 18 bases in between. Germline CDR1 reads SQVTM; CDR2 reads ANQGSEA.

V and J are TRBV2 and TRBJ2-1; 7 bases match TRBD2. Germline-derived CDR1 and CDR2 are SNHLY and FYNNEI. The CDR3 runs 14 residues. V shed 4 bases and J 9 bases; nucleotides not matched to a gene: 9. Written as DNA, the CDR3 is TGTGCCAGCAGTGTGGGGCAGGGAGGGCCTGAGCAGTTCTTC. Translating gives CASSVGQGGPEQFF.

The gene calls are TRBV20-1 and TRBJ2-5; TRBD2 agrees at 8 bases. The CDR3 is made up of 16 amino acids. CDR1 is DFQATT, CDR2 SNEGSKA, per germline (reference sequence). The V segment lost 6 bases and the J segment 1 base; nucleotides outside the gene matches: 13. CDR3 in amino acids: CSARGGLAELQETQYF. The CDR3 DNA reads TGCAGTGCCCGGGGGGGCCTAGCGGAACTCCAAGAGACCCAGTACTTC.

For this clonotype: A read error may be the cause here, since a much bigger clone is one base away. This chain uses TRBV11-2 with TRBJ2-4; 9 bases are shared with TRBD1. This CDR3 comprises 13 residues. Looked up from germline, CDR1 is SGHAT and CDR2 is FQNNGV. The CDR3 here is CASSVTGGYEQCF. CDR3 bases: TGTGCCAGCAGCGTTACAGGGGGCTACGAGCAGTGCTTC.

This clonotype was detected only a few times. This chain uses TRBV5-5 with TRBJ1-4; 7 positions agree with TRBD1. The CDR3 has 16 residues. Unmatched junction bases numbered 10, after V lost 1 base and J lost 7 bases. Germline assignment: CDR1 SGHKS and CDR2 YYEKEE (reference sequence). The CDR3 region is CASSLTHRGGSEKLFF. The CDR3 coding sequence is TGTGCCAGCAGCTTGACTCACAGGGGAGGGAGTGAAAAACTGTTTTTT.

In DNA, the CDR3 is TGTGCCAGCACCCTGAGCGGGAGCGCCTACAATGAGCAGTTCTTC. As protein: CASTLSGSAYNEQFF. This chain uses TRBV27 with TRBJ2-1, with TRBD2 identical over 8 bases. The CDR3 loop spans 15 amino acids. V shed 7 bases and J 2 bases; nucleotides not matched to a gene: 7. Looked up from germline, CDR1 is MNHEY and CDR2 is SMNVEV (reference sequence).

The chain has TRBV27 and TRBJ2-1, with D perhaps TRBD1 (5 bases). Germline V gene data show CDR1 as MNHEY and CDR2 as SMNVEV (reference sequence). The CDR3 has 19 amino acids. Trimming removed 5 bases at V and 3 bases at J, with 26 bases between. The CDR3 DNA reads as TGTGCCAGCAGTCCCACCATCAGAACAGGTATCAGCCGCTACAATGAGCAGTTCTTC. It yields the protein CASSPTIRTGISRYNEQFF.

The chain carries TRBV4-1 and TRBJ2-4; D is unclear. Germline V gene data show CDR1 as MGHRA and CDR2 as YSYEKL. Deletions cut 2 bases from V and 0 bases from J, with 8 bases between. The CDR3 sequence is 15 residues long. The CDR3 spells CASSQPTGAKNIQYF. CDR3 DNA sequence: TGCGCCAGCAGCCAACCCACGGGAGCCAAAAACATTCAGTACTTC.